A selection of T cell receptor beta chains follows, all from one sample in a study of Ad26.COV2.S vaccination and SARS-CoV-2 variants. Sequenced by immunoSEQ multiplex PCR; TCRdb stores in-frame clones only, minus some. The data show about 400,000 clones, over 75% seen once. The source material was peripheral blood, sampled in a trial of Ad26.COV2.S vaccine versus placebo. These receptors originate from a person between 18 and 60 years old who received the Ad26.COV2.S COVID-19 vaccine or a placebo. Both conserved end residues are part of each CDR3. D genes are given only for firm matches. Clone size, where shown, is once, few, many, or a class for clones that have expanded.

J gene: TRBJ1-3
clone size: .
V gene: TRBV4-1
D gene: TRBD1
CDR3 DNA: TGCGCCAGCAGCCAGGTTACCGGGACAGACGGAAACACCATATATTTT
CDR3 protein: CASSQVTGTDGNTIYF

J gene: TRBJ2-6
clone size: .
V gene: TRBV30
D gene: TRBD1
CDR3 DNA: TGTGCCTGGAGTACCCTTCGCCGGGACAGGAACTCTGGGGCCAACGTCCTGACTTTC
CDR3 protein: CAWSTLRRDRNSGANVLTF

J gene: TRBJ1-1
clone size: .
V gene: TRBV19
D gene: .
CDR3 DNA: TGTGCCAGTAGTATTGGCAGGAACACTGAAGCTTTCTTT
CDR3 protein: CASSIGRNTEAFF

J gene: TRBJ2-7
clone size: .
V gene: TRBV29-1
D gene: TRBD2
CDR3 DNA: TGCAGCGTTGCGGGGGGATTTGGATCCTACGAGCAGTACTTC
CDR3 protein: CSVAGGFGSYEQYF

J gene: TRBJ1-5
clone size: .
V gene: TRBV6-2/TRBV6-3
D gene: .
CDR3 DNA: TGTGCCAGCAGTTACGGGGGACTACAGGATAGCAATCAGCCCCAGCATTTT
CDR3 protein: CASSYGGLQDSNQPQHF

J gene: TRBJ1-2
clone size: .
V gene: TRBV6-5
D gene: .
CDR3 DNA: TGTGCCAGCAGCCGGGAGTACTACTATGGCTACACCTTC
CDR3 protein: CASSREYYYGYTF

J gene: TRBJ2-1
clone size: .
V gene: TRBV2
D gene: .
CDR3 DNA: TGTGCCAGCAGTGTCGGCCGGAACCATGAGCAGTTCTTC
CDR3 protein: CASSVGRNHEQFF

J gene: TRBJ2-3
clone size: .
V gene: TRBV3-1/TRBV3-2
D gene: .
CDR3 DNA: TGTGCCAGCAGCCCCCAGGGGGGTCTTAGTACAGATACGCAGTATTTT
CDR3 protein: CASSPQGGLSTDTQYF

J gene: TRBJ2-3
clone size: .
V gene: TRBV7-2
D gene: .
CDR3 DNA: TGTGCCAGCAGTATAGGGACCGAGACAGATACGCAGTATTTT
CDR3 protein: CASSIGTETDTQYF

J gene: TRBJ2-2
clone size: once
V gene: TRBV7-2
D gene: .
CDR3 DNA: TGTGCCAGCAGCTTAGAAGTAGGGCAGTTGGACACCGGGGAGCTGTTTTTT
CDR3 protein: CASSLEVGQLDTGELFF

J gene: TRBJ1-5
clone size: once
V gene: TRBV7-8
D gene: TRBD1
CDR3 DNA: TGTGCCAGCAGCTCCCGGACAGGGGGCAATCAGCCCCAGCATTTT
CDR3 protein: CASSSRTGGNQPQHF

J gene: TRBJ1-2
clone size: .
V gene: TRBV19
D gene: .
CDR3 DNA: TGTGCCAGTAGTAAGGGACGATCGGACGATAACTATGGCTACACCTTC
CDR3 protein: CASSKGRSDDNYGYTF

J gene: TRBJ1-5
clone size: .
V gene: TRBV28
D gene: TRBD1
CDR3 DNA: TGTGCCAGCAGTTACGGACAGGGTCATCAGCCCCAGCATTTT
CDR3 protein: CASSYGQGHQPQHF

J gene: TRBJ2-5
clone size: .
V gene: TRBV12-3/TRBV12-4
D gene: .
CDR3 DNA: TGTGCCAGCAGTTTAACAGACCAGAGGACCCAGTACTTC
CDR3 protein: CASSLTDQRTQYF

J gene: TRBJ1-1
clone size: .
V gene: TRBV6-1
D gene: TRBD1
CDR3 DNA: TGTGCCAGCAGTGAGTCCTGGACAGGTGGGCTGGCTTTCTTT
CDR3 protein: CASSESWTGGLAFF

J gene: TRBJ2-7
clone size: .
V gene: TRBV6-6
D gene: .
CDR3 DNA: TGTGCCAGTTCGAGGGCGGGCTACGAGCAGTACTTC
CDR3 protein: CASSRAGYEQYF

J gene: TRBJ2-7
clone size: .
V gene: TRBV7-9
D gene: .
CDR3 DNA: TGTGCCAGCAGAAGGACAGAGCAGTCCTACGAGCAGTACTTC
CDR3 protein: CASRRTEQSYEQYF

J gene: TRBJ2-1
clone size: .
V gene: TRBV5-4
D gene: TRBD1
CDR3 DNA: TGTGCCAGCAGCACCCGGACAGGGGTGGGTGAGCAGTTCTTC
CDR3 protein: CASSTRTGVGEQFF

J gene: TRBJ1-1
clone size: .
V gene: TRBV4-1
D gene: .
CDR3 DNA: TGCGCCAGCAGGTCGGCCTGGGGGAACACTGAAGCTTTCTTT
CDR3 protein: CASRSAWGNTEAFF

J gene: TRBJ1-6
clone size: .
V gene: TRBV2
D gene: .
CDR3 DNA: TGTGCCAGCAGGGGTTACTCACCCCTCCACTTT
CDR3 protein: CASRGYSPLHF

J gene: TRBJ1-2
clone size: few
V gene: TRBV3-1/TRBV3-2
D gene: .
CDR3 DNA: TGTGCCAGCAGCCCCCTACGAGGGGCCTATGGCTACACCTTC
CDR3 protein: CASSPLRGAYGYTF

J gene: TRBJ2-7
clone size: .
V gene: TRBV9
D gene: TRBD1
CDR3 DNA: TGTGCCAGCAGCCCACCAGCGGGACAGGGTGCCCACGAGCAGTACTTC
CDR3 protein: CASSPPAGQGAHEQYF

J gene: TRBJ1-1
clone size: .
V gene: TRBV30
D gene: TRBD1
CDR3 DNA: TGTGCCTGGAGTGTGATCAGACAGGGGGCTTATGGCTACACTGAAGCTTTCTTT
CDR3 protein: CAWSVIRQGAYGYTEAFF

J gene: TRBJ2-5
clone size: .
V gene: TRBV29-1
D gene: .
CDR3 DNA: TGCAGCGTTAATCCCCATCGGGGAGAGACCCAGTACTTC
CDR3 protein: CSVNPHRGETQYF

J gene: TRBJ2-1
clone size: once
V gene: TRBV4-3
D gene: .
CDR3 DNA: TGCGCCAGCAGTGGGTCGCAGGGGGGGTACAATGAGCAGTTCTTC
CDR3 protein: CASSGSQGGYNEQFF

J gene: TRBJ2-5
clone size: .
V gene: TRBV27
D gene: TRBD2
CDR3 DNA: TGTGCCAGCAGTTTTGGACTAGCGGGGGGGTACGAGACCCAGTACTTC
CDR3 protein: CASSFGLAGGYETQYF

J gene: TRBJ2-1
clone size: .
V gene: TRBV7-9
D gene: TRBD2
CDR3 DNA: TGTGCCAGCAGCTTAGGAGCGGGGGGCTCGGATGAGCAGTTCTTC
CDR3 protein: CASSLGAGGSDEQFF

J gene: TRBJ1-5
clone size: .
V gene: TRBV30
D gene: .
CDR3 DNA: TGTGCCTGGACACAGAGATACGGCCAGCCCCAGCATTTT
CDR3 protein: CAWTQRYGQPQHF

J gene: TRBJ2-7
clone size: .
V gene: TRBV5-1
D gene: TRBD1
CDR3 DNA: TGCGCCAGCAGCTCGTACGGGACAGGGAACTACGAGCAGTACTTC
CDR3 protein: CASSSYGTGNYEQYF

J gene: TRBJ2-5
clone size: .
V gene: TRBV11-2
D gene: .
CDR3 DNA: TGTGCCAGCAGCTTAGTCCCCGACCCAAGGGGGAGCCAGTACTTC
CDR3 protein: CASSLVPDPRGSQYF

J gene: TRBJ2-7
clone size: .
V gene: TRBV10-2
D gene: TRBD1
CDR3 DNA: TGCGCCAGCAGTGAATTTGGGGACAGATTCTACGAGCAGTACTTC
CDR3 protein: CASSEFGDRFYEQYF

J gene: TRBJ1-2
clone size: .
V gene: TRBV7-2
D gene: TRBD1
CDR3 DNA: TGTGCCAGCAGCTCTTACAGGGGGCAAAATGGCTACACCTTC
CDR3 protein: CASSSYRGQNGYTF

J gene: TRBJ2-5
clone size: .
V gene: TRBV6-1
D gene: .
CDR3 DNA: TGTGCCAGCAGTGAAGTTGAGGGGGGGGGAGAGACCCAGTACTTC
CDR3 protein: CASSEVEGGGETQYF

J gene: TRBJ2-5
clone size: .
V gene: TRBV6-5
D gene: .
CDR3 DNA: TGTGCCAGCAGTTACTCCGTTGAAGGGACCCAGTACTTC
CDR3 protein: CASSYSVEGTQYF

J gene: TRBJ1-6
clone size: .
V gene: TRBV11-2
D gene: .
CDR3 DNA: TGTGCCAGCAGCTTAGAGTGGGGCGCAAATAATTCACCCCTCCACTTT
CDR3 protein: CASSLEWGANNSPLHF

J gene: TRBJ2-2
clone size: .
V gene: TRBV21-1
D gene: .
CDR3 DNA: TGTGCCAGCAGCAAAGAGCAGAACACCGGGGAGCTGTTTTTT
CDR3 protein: CASSKEQNTGELFF

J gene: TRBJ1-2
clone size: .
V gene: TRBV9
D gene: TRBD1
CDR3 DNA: TGTGCCAGCAGCGTCGGAGACAGGGGTGGGAACTATGGCTACACCTTC
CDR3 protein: CASSVGDRGGNYGYTF

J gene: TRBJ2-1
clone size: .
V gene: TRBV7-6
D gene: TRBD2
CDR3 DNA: TGTGCCAGCAGCCGACCGGGACTAGCGGTTTCCTACAATGAGCAGTTCTTC
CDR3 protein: CASSRPGLAVSYNEQFF

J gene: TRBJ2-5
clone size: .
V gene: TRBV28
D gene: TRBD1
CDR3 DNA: TGTGCCGCCGGAGAGGGGGCCGATCAAGAGACCCAGTACTTC
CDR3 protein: CAAGEGADQETQYF

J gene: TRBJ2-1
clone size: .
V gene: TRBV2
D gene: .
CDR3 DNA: TGTGCCAGCAGACCTGACATAAACCGATACAATGAGCAGTTCTTC
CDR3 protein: CASRPDINRYNEQFF

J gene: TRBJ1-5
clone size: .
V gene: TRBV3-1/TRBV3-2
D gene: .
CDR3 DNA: TGTGCCAGCAGCCAAGAAGGAAGAAATCAGCCCCAGCATTTT
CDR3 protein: CASSQEGRNQPQHF